The 29 T cell receptor beta chains presented below share a single source sample, sequenced in a study of tumor-infiltrating lymphocytes in primary liver carcinoma. Production of TCR beta cDNA used roughly 500 ng total RNA together with a constant-region primer. For TCR beta, libraries were produced by three nested multiplex PCR rounds using slightly modified ARM-PCR. It was with TRBV1-TRBV30 forward primers and a C-beta reverse primer that the first two PCR rounds were run, at approximately 9 cycles each. TCRdb ran MiXCR on the multiplex PCR reads and lists one entry per CDR3 protein. In the table there are more than 70,000 distinct CDR3 sequences, approximately 77% of which are singletons. It was from about 21-30 mg of unsorted bulk tissue that RNA and DNA were co-extracted. Material for sequencing was liver tumor tissue from sampling region 1. Stated subset: tumor region T1, superior pole. All receptors come from a man between 40 and 49 years old with primary liver carcinoma and hepatitis B virus infection.

This clonotype has ten or more counts. This rearrangement joins TRBV12-3 or TRBV12-4 to TRBJ2-5, with D perhaps TRBD1 or TRBD2 (5 bases each). V was cut by 10 bases and J by 1 base, with 22 bases left in between. CDR3 length equals 16 residues. CDR3 residues: CATSTRGERSQETQYF. CDR3 coding DNA: TGTGCCACCTCGACCCGGGGCGAACGGTCCCAAGAGACCCAGTACTTC.

There are many counts of this clonotype. The chain combines TRBV6-5 with TRBJ2-1; 7 positions agree with TRBD2. Germline CDR1 is MNHEY and CDR2 is SVGAGI. The CDR3 runs to 14 residues. J gave up 2 bases and V 6 bases, and 4 bases lay outside the gene matches. The DNA of the CDR3 is TGTGCCAGCAGCCAAGCGGGGACCTACAATGAGCAGTTCTTC. It codes for CASSQAGTYNEQFF.

Concerning this clonotype: A much larger clone differs by one base, so this may be a read error. The rearrangement links TRBV6-1 to TRBJ2-6; unclear D gene. From germline, CDR1 is MNHNS and CDR2 SASEGT. This CDR3 is built from 18 residues. CDR3 loop: CASSEAPPQISGTNVLTF. The CDR3 coding sequence is TGTGCCAGCAGTGAAGCCCCACCCCAGATCTCTGGGACCAACGTCCTGACTTTC.

This clonotype was detected ten times or more. The rearrangement joins TRBV29-1 to TRBJ2-7; D perhaps matches TRBD1 (5 bases). Trimming stripped 0 bases from V and 6 bases from J, with 12 bases between. The CDR3 has 13 amino acids. Germline lookup yields CDR1 SQVTM and CDR2 ANQGSEA. The CDR3 protein is CSVEDQQDTEQYF. CDR3 DNA sequence: TGCAGCGTTGAAGATCAGCAGGACACCGAGCAGTACTTC.

On this clonotype: This CDR3 fails to terminate in the conserved phenylalanine or tryptophan, so it likely reflects a read error. The genes are TRBV10-3 and TRBJ2-3, with D hard to call. CDR3 length equals 13 residues. Germline V gives CDR1 ENHRY, CDR2 SYGVKD. The CDR3 DNA reads TGTACCATCAGTGGTAACAACACAGATACGCAGTATTAT. Its translation: CTISGNNTDTQYY.

The rearrangement uses TRBV10-1 and TRBJ2-3; D is tentatively TRBD1 or TRBD2 (5 bases each). This CDR3 comprises 12 residues. Trimming pared 6 bases from V and 5 bases from J, leaving 9 bases between. CDR1 is WNHNN, CDR2 SYGVQD, per germline (reference sequence). The DNA for the CDR3 is TGCGCCAGCAGCGCTGGGGGAGATACGCAGTATTTT. It is translated as CASSAGGDTQYF.

On this clonotype: A read error is possible here, since a much larger clone lies one base away. The chain has TRBV30 and TRBJ2-7; D may correspond to TRBD1 or TRBD2 (5 bases each). Germline-derived CDR1 and CDR2 are GTSNPN and SVGIG (reference sequence). The CDR3 loop spans 15 amino acids. V gave up 2 bases and J gave up 9 bases, with 23 bases separating them. The CDR3 sequence: CAWSPTGTPLRPQYF. In DNA form, the CDR3 reads TGTGCCTGGAGTCCTACGGGGACCCCACTCAGACCGCAGTACTTC.

With regard to this clonotype: A much larger clonotype is one base distant, so this may be a read error. The rearrangement joins TRBV7-9 to TRBJ2-5, with a possible D match to TRBD1 (5 bases). Germline CDR1 SEHNR, CDR2 FQNEAQ (reference sequence). The length of the CDR3 is 15 residues. DNA of the CDR3: TGTGCCAACAGCCCTCGCCAGGGTAGTAGAGAGACCCAGTACTTC. The encoded protein is CANSPRQGSRETQYF.

This clonotype was observed a single time. A read error may account for a junction end that differs from germline. The chain employs TRBV11-2 and TRBJ2-7; D unclear. The V gene's germline CDR1 is SGHAT and CDR2 FQNNGV. The length of the CDR3 is 15 residues. CDR3 amino acids: CANSLTVGISYEQYF. The CDR3, as DNA: TGTGCCAACAGCCTAACTGTAGGAATATCCTACGAGCAGTACTTC.

This clonotype was seen once. One end of the junction fails to match germline, which may point to a read error. The gene calls are TRBV11-2 and TRBJ2-5; D tentatively reads TRBD1 or TRBD2 (5 bases each). Per germline, CDR1 SGHAT and CDR2 FQNNGV. This CDR3 contains 17 residues. CDR3 sequence: CAGSLVSGGSRQETQYF. The CDR3 DNA reads as TGTGCCGGCAGCTTAGTCAGTGGGGGAAGTCGGCAAGAGACGCAGTACTTC.

The chain uses TRBV12-3 or TRBV12-4 and TRBJ1-2, with D uncertain. V was shortened by 1 base and J by 0 bases, with 6 bases between the two germline ends. The CDR3 consists of 14 residues. The CDR3 DNA is TGTGCCAGCAGTTTAGAAAGATCTAACTATGGCTACACCTTC. This encodes CASSLERSNYGYTF.

This clonotype has just one count. Given a much more abundant clone one base away, this may be a read error. The chain uses TRBV19 and TRBJ2-2; D is undetermined. The germline V gene has CDR1 LNHDA and CDR2 SQIVND (reference sequence). V was shortened by 7 bases and J by 3 bases, with 21 bases between the two germline ends. The CDR3 sequence is 17 residues long. The CDR3 DNA sequence: TGTGCCAGTATCGCTTTGGACCCAACTGGGGACACCGGGGAGCTGTTTTTT. This sequence encodes CASIALDPTGDTGELFF. The full variable domain, with the rest looked up from reference TRBV19 and TRBJ2-2, is DGGITQSPKYLFRKEGQNVTLSCEQNLNHDAMYWYRQDPGQGLRLIYYSQIVNDFQKGDIAEGYSVSREKKESFPLTVTSAQKNPTAFYLCASIALDPTGDTGELFFGEGSRLTVL.

The gene calls are TRBV12-3 or TRBV12-4 and TRBJ1-5; no clear D. V lost 2 bases to trimming and J lost 7 bases, with 9 bases between them. This CDR3 is built from 13 residues. The CDR3 reads CASSLLAGQPQHF. The CDR3 coding sequence is TGTGCCAGCAGTTTATTGGCAGGCCAGCCCCAGCATTTT.

The chain is built from TRBV18 and TRBJ1-5; no clear D gene. V dropped 0 bases and J dropped 12 bases, with 9 bases sitting between them. Germline V lookup: CDR1 KGHSH, CDR2 LQKENI. CDR3 length: 12 amino acids. CDR3 sequence: CASSPPNGVQHF. The CDR3 DNA reads TGTGCCAGCTCACCACCGAACGGGGTCCAGCATTTT. The full variable domain, its missing parts supplied by reference TRBV18 and TRBJ1-5, is NAGVMQNPRHLVRRRGQEARLRCSPMKGHSHVYWYRQLPEEGLKFMVYLQKENIIDESGMPKERFSAEFPKEGPSILRIQQVVRGDSAAYFCASSPPNGVQHFGDGTRLSIL.

The chain carries TRBV29-1 and TRBJ2-7, with D perhaps TRBD1 (5 bases). Trimming pared 8 bases from V and 5 bases from J, leaving 16 bases between. Germline V gives CDR1 SQVTM, CDR2 ANQGSEA. The length of the CDR3 is 12 residues. CDR3 nucleotides: TGCAGCATTTCGGACAATCGCCACGAGCAGTACTTC. This translates into CSISDNRHEQYF.

This clonotype was counted only a few times. The conserved phenylalanine or tryptophan normally closing the CDR3 is absent here, so this likely arose from a read error. CDR3 in amino acids: CASSLGRIEQFI. The CDR3 DNA reads as TGTGCCAGCAGCTTAGGCCGGATTGAGCAGTTCATC. V usage is TRBV7-9 and J usage is TRBJ2-1, with unresolved D. The CDR3 has 12 residues. CDR1 SEHNR and CDR2 FQNEAQ come from the germline V gene (reference sequence). The germline V and J ends were trimmed by 1 base and 9 bases, with 7 bases remaining between them.

The chain couples TRBV11-2 to TRBJ1-1; D gene unclear. This CDR3 comprises 16 residues. Trimming cost V 3 bases and J 6 bases, with 20 bases left between them. CDR1 is SGHAT, CDR2 FQNNGV, per germline. CDR3 sequence (DNA): TGTGCCAGCAGCTTCGATGTGGGCGGAATAGTCGCTGAAGCTTTCTTT. It is translated as CASSFDVGGIVAEAFF.

The chain recombines TRBV4-2 with TRBJ1-5; D is undetermined. Trimming removed 0 bases from V and 11 bases from J, with 20 bases in between. Germline lookup yields CDR1 LGHNA and CDR2 YNFKEQ. CDR3 length: 16 amino acids. The CDR3 DNA sequence: TGTGCCAGCAGCCAAGATGGGCTACAGCCGAACCAGACCCAGCATTTT. The encoded protein is CASSQDGLQPNQTQHF.

This clonotype occurred many times. The genes are TRBV10-3 and TRBJ2-1; 8 bases fit TRBD2. The CDR3 consists of 16 residues. After removal of 4 bases from V and 8 bases from J, the junction contained 13 bases not matched to a gene. Germline values: CDR1 ENHRY, CDR2 SYGVKD. The CDR3 DNA sequence: TGTGCCATCAGTGCTGGTGCTGCTCGGGGGGGGGATGAGCAGTTCTTC. This encodes CAISAGAARGGDEQFF.

In regard to this clonotype: A read error may produce the germline difference seen at one junction end. The V and J genes are TRBV11-2 and TRBJ1-6; 8 bases align to TRBD1. From germline, CDR1 is SGHAT and CDR2 FQNNGV. The CDR3 is 14 amino acids. CDR3 region: CACSLQGANLPLHF. The CDR3 DNA reads TGTGCCTGCAGCTTGCAGGGGGCGAATTTACCCCTCCACTTT.

This clonotype was detected only once. This may arise from a read error, as a much more abundant clone is one base away. The chain has TRBV5-1 and TRBJ2-1, with 8 positions matching TRBD2. J lost 10 bases, V lost 7 bases, and 10 bases had no gene match. The V gene's germline CDR1 is SGHRS and CDR2 YFSETQ. There are 13 residues in the CDR3. CDR3 sequence (DNA): TGCGCCAGCCTCGGGAGGGGGGCCAAAGAGCAGTTCTTC. Protein sequence: CASLGRGAKEQFF.

In regard to this clonotype: The CDR3 ends on some other residue instead of the conserved phenylalanine or tryptophan, so this is likely a read error. V and J are TRBV5-4 and TRBJ2-2; 7 bases match TRBD1. From germline, CDR1 is SGHNT and CDR2 YYREEE (reference sequence). This CDR3 spans 15 amino acids. The CDR3 spells CASSPQGVNTGELFL. The CDR3 DNA is TGTGCCAGCAGCCCTCAGGGGGTTAACACCGGAGAGCTGTTTCTT.

On this clonotype itself: An end of the junction does not agree with germline; a read error may underlie this. The V call is TRBV4-2, the J call TRBJ2-1; the match to TRBD2 covers 7 bases. Germline CDR1 LGHNA, CDR2 YNFKEQ. This CDR3 has 16 amino acids. CDR3 region: CASSQARGSDYNKQFF. Here the CDR3 DNA reads TGTGCCAGTAGCCAAGCCCGCGGGAGTGATTACAATAAGCAGTTCTTC.

V and J are TRBV18 and TRBJ2-5, with D perhaps matching TRBD2 (6 bases). In germline, CDR1 is KGHSH, CDR2 LQKENI. V dropped 7 bases and J dropped 4 bases, with 16 bases sitting between them. The CDR3 sequence is 14 residues long. The CDR3: CASLLAGSTETQYF. The CDR3 bases are TGTGCCAGCTTGCTCGCGGGGTCAACAGAGACCCAGTACTTC.

The genes are TRBV19 and TRBJ2-1; maybe TRBD2 (5 bases). The CDR3 runs 15 residues. Per germline, CDR1 LNHDA and CDR2 SQIVND (reference sequence). Trimming pared 5 bases from V and 2 bases from J, leaving 13 bases between. This chain's CDR3 is CASSLLEVAYNEQFF. CDR3 nucleotide sequence: TGTGCCAGTAGTTTACTAGAGGTCGCCTACAATGAGCAGTTCTTC.

In regard to this clonotype: Since no conserved phenylalanine or tryptophan closes the CDR3, a read error is the likely cause. The V gene is TRBV11-2, the J gene TRBJ1-2; no clear D gene. This CDR3 has 13 residues. The germline V and J ends were trimmed by 2 bases and 2 bases, with 6 bases remaining between them. Germline CDR1 SGHAT, CDR2 FQNNGV. The CDR3: CASSLKENYGYTL. CDR3 in DNA: TGTGCCAGCAGCTTAAAGGAGAACTATGGCTACACCCTC.

Note on this clonotype: One end of the junction fails to match germline, which may point to a read error. CDR3 region: CASTEHGAGDLFF. Written as DNA, the CDR3 is TGTGCCAGCACTGAACACGGAGCAGGGGATCTGTTTTTT. The rearrangement uses TRBV6-1 and TRBJ2-2; a weak D match, TRBD1 (6 bases). The CDR3 consists of 13 residues. The germline V gene has CDR1 MNHNS and CDR2 SASEGT.

Remarks on this clonotype: One end of the junction varies from germline; a read error may be responsible. V and J are TRBV19 and TRBJ2-5, with 9 bases aligning to TRBD2. The CDR3 length is 14 residues. Germline CDR1 reads LNHDA; CDR2 reads SQIVND (reference sequence). The CDR3 loop is CASSEVAGDETQNF. The CDR3 nucleotides read TGTGCCAGTAGTGAGGTAGCGGGAGACGAGACCCAGAACTTC.

In its sample, this clonotype was seen once. A read error may produce the germline difference seen at one junction end. The gene calls are TRBV5-1 and TRBJ2-2; 8 nucleotides agree with TRBD1. The CDR3 loop spans 15 amino acids. Germline V gene lookup returns CDR1 SGHRS and CDR2 YFSETQ. The CDR3 DNA is TGCGCCAGTAGCTTTAAAGCAGGGGGCACCTGGGAGCTGTTTTTT. Translation gives CASSFKAGGTWELFF.